A selection of T cell receptor beta chains follows, all from one sample in a study of shared clonotypes between healthy human individuals. Measured with immunoSEQ multiplex PCR; TCRdb has only the in-frame clones, and not every one. The sample contains approximately 500,000 clones, approximately 82% of which appear only once. The material sequenced was PBMCs. These receptors were obtained from a woman aged 40 to 50 in good health. Some clones in this sample may be carry-over from other donors' samples. Both conserved end residues are part of each CDR3. D genes are given only for firm matches. Where a row states a size, it is once, few, many or the class of an expanded clone; other rows omit it.

>TRBV28|TRBJ2-1|TRBD2|once
CATGRSSYNEQFF
TGTGCCACCGGGAGGAGCTCCTACAATGAGCAGTTCTTC
>TRBV19|TRBJ2-7|-|-
CASSGEEGYEQYF
TGTGCCAGTAGTGGCGAGGAGGGCTACGAGCAGTACTTC
>TRBV5-8|TRBJ1-1|TRBD1|-
CASSYVDRGFTEAFF
TGTGCCAGCAGCTACGTAGACAGGGGTTTCACTGAAGCTTTCTTT
>TRBV19|TRBJ1-1|-|-
CASSPQKNTEAFF
TGTGCCAGTAGCCCACAGAAGAACACTGAAGCTTTCTTT
>TRBV30|TRBJ1-2|TRBD1|-
CAWSLTGGIYGYAF
TGTGCCTGGAGTTTGACAGGGGGGATCTATGGCTACGCCTTC
>TRBV11-2|TRBJ2-1|TRBD2|-
CASSLQPGLVTGEQFF
TGTGCCAGCAGCTTACAGCCGGGACTAGTTACTGGTGAGCAGTTCTTC
>TRBV4-3|TRBJ2-3|TRBD2|-
CASSQDPPGLAGASDTQYF
TGCGCCAGCAGCCAAGACCCCCCGGGACTAGCGGGAGCTTCAGATACGCAGTATTTT
>TRBV11-2|TRBJ2-1|TRBD2|once
CASSEGSGRIYEQFF
TGTGCCAGCAGCGAGGGTAGCGGGAGAATCTATGAGCAGTTCTTC
>TRBV7-8|TRBJ1-2|TRBD1|-
CASSLAGTGYYGYTF
TGTGCCAGCAGCTTAGCCGGGACAGGATACTATGGCTACACCTTC
>TRBV5-6|TRBJ2-3|-|few
CASSLSLLTDTQYF
TGTGCCAGCAGCTTGAGTCTTCTCACAGATACGCAGTATTTT
>TRBV9|TRBJ2-3|TRBD2|-
CASSLTSGRGTDTQYF
TGTGCCAGCAGTCTTACTAGCGGCCGGGGCACAGATACGCAGTATTTT
>TRBV10-2|TRBJ2-3|-|-
CASSEAAGRRTDTQYF
TGCGCCAGCAGTGAGGCCGCGGGGCGGCGCACAGATACGCAGTATTTT
>TRBV4-2|TRBJ1-1|-|once
CASSQDWESNTEAFF
TGTGCCAGCAGCCAAGATTGGGAATCGAACACTGAAGCTTTCTTT
>TRBV10-3|TRBJ2-2|-|-
CAISRDGPPNTGELFF
TGTGCCATCAGTCGGGACGGCCCCCCAAACACCGGGGAGCTGTTTTTT
>TRBV21-1|TRBJ2-7|-|-
CASSKRAERDSYEQYF
TGTGCCAGCAGCAAACGCGCTGAGCGGGACTCCTACGAGCAGTACTTC
>TRBV10-2|TRBJ1-2|TRBD1|-
CASLGQGMNYGYTF
TGCGCCAGCCTTGGACAGGGGATGAACTATGGCTACACCTTC
>TRBV5-4|TRBJ1-4|-|once
CASSFDRNEKLFF
TGTGCCAGCAGCTTTGACAGGAATGAAAAACTGTTTTTT
>TRBV19|TRBJ2-1|-|-
CASSAAPHNEQFF
TGTGCCAGTAGTGCCGCGCCTCACAATGAGCAGTTCTTC
>TRBV30|TRBJ2-7|TRBD2|-
CAWSGLASYEQYF
TGTGCCTGGAGTGGACTAGCAAGCTACGAGCAGTACTTC
>TRBV27|TRBJ1-4|-|-
CASSLSIPGGMGEKLFF
TGTGCCAGCAGTTTAAGTATCCCGGGGGGCATGGGTGAAAAACTGTTTTTT
>TRBV7-7|TRBJ2-5|-|few
CASSPDRRPETQYF
TGTGCTAGCAGCCCCGACCGAAGACCGGAGACCCAGTACTTC
>TRBV6-6|TRBJ2-2|TRBD2|-
CASSYPSGGGTGELFF
TGTGCCAGCAGTTACCCCTCCGGCGGGGGCACCGGGGAGCTGTTTTTT
>TRBV18|TRBJ2-7|-|-
CASSRGGHEQYF
TGTGCCAGCTCACGTGGGGGCCACGAGCAGTACTTC
>TRBV5-1|TRBJ2-2|TRBD2|once
CASAEREDGELFF
TGCGCCAGCGCAGAGCGGGAGGACGGGGAGCTGTTTTTT
>TRBV7-2|TRBJ2-7|TRBD1|-
CASSHPGTGLYEQYF
TGCGCCAGCAGCCACCCCGGGACAGGGCTCTACGAGCAGTACTTC
>TRBV11-3|TRBJ2-1|-|-
CASSRGGYNEQFF
TGTGCCAGCAGTAGGGGCGGATACAATGAGCAGTTCTTC
>TRBV5-4|TRBJ2-7|TRBD1|-
CASSSGTGGFYEQYF
TGTGCCAGCAGCAGCGGGACAGGGGGCTTTTACGAGCAGTACTTC
>TRBV5-1|TRBJ2-1|TRBD2|once
CASTPAGVSSYNEQFF
TGCGCCAGCACCCCCGCGGGGGTTAGCTCCTACAATGAGCAGTTCTTC
>TRBV7-2|TRBJ2-7|TRBD2|once
CASSPGRGLAGNEQYF
TGTGCCAGCAGCCCAGGTCGGGGACTAGCGGGAAACGAGCAGTACTTC
>TRBV27|TRBJ1-5|-|-
CASSWARGQPQHF
TGTGCCAGCAGTTGGGCCCGCGGGCAGCCCCAGCATTTT
>TRBV30|TRBJ1-1|-|-
CAWSVLGTTEAFF
TGTGCCTGGAGTGTATTGGGAACCACTGAAGCTTTCTTT
>TRBV11-2|TRBJ2-7|-|-
CASSLGSYEQYF
TGTGCCAGCAGCTTAGGCAGCTACGAGCAGTACTTC
>TRBV7-3|TRBJ2-3|TRBD1|few
CASSPQGAEDTQYF
TGTGCCAGCAGCCCGCAGGGGGCTGAAGATACGCAGTATTTT
>TRBV7-7|TRBJ2-5|TRBD2|few
CASSLGLAGGETQYF
TGTGCCAGCAGCCTAGGACTAGCGGGAGGAGAGACCCAGTACTTC
>TRBV28|TRBJ2-4|TRBD1|-
CASSLPRTGKSKNIQYF
TGTGCCAGCAGTTTACCTCGGACAGGGAAATCCAAAAACATTCAGTACTTC
>TRBV4-2|TRBJ1-3|TRBD1|-
CASSQMDRAGNTIYF
TGTGCCAGCAGCCAGATGGACAGGGCTGGAAACACCATATATTTT
>TRBV11-2|TRBJ1-5|-|-
CASSLGGGLSNQPQHF
TGTGCCAGCAGCTTAGGTGGGGGGTTAAGCAATCAGCCCCAGCATTTT
>TRBV9|TRBJ2-2|-|-
CASSVRGGELFF
TGTGCCAGCAGCGTAAGGGGCGGGGAGCTGTTTTTT
>TRBV30|TRBJ1-1|-|-
CAWRTGVQWTEAFF
TGTGCCTGGAGGACCGGGGTACAATGGACTGAAGCTTTCTTT
>TRBV4-2|TRBJ2-1|TRBD2|many
CASSQDLAGAYNEQFF
TGTGCCAGCAGCCAAGATCTAGCGGGAGCCTACAATGAGCAGTTCTTC
>TRBV5-1|TRBJ2-3|-|-
CASSLEGGSTDTQYF
TGCGCCAGCAGCTTGGAAGGCGGGAGCACAGATACGCAGTATTTT
>TRBV5-4|TRBJ1-5|-|many
CASSPGPPMLGQPQHF
TGTGCCAGCAGCCCTGGACCACCGATGCTCGGTCAGCCCCAGCATTTT
>TRBV29-1|TRBJ2-3|TRBD1|once
CSVVRSGQGTDTQYF
TGCAGCGTTGTGAGGTCGGGACAGGGGACAGATACGCAGTATTTT
>TRBV20-1|TRBJ2-1|TRBD2|-
CSASPGLAGFF
TGCAGTGCTAGCCCCGGGCTAGCGGGTTTCTTC
>TRBV18|TRBJ1-2|-|-
CASSPEAGDSYGYTF
TGTGCCAGCTCACCAGAGGCAGGGGATAGCTATGGCTACACCTTC
>TRBV7-2|TRBJ2-3|-|-
CASSLGSLGGTDTQYF
TGTGCCAGCAGTTTGGGCTCGCTTGGGGGCACAGATACGCAGTATTTT
>TRBV27|TRBJ2-2|-|-
CASSLSRVDTGELFF
TGTGCCAGCAGTTTAAGTCGGGTAGACACCGGGGAGCTGTTTTTT
>TRBV6-5|TRBJ2-6|-|-
CASSPHGANVLTF
TGTGCCAGCAGCCCCCATGGGGCCAACGTCCTGACTTTC
>TRBV19|TRBJ1-1|-|-
CASRDRSNTEAFF
TGTGCCAGTAGAGACAGATCGAACACTGAAGCTTTCTTT
>TRBV11-2|TRBJ2-7|-|-
CASSSPVGREQYF
TGTGCCAGCAGCTCCCCAGTCGGACGCGAGCAGTACTTC
>TRBV9|TRBJ2-1|-|-
CASSVDLEIYNEQFF
TGTGCCAGCAGCGTGGACCTCGAAATCTACAATGAGCAGTTCTTC